This T cell receptor beta chain was recorded in a study of cytomegalovirus exposure and HLA in healthy donors. Trimming took 6 bases from V and 7 from J, leaving 28 bases between them. CDR3 length: 17 residues. CDR1 SNHLY and CDR2 FYNNEI come from the germline V gene. PCR primers comprised 60 Vbeta and 13 Jbeta primers. Sequenced by immunoSEQ multiplex PCR; TCRdb stores in-frame clones only, minus some. The sample contains about 120,000 clones, over 70% of which appear only once. Specimen: PBMCs. V and J are TRBV2 and TRBJ2-7, with TRBD2 as a possible D gene (7 bases). The receptor was isolated from a female donor in good health and CMV-seropositive. CDR3 DNA: TGTGCCAGCAGGGAAAGGTTATGGGGGGGGCCCAGCGGGGAGCAGTACTTC. This gives the protein CASRERLWGGPSGEQYF.